A single TCR beta chain is shown here with its context. The antigen it recognizes is unknown. No much larger clone is present one base from it, and per-base qualities are unavailable. Libraries were built with the immunoSEQ multiplex PCR assay. Here the immuneACCESS table is served through TCRdb, limited to in-frame sequences with V and J called. Missing clones are a known gap in these copies; in checked studies unresolved V genes cover under half, and the rest lacks a known reason. The sample has tens of thousands of clones on record, approximately 80% of them singletons. The ten largest clones capture 3% to 4% of the sample. For TCR Vbeta sequencing, memory CD4+ T cells were sorted ex vivo from the peripheral blood of both healthy controls and narcolepsy patients. This record comes from a study of T cells in narcolepsy (dated by TCRdb to 2017 to 2018). Study-level background: Patients with narcolepsy type 1 or type 2 (NT1, NT2) and healthy control donors were enrolled in the study. To look for autoreactive T cells in narcolepsy patients that target self-antigens of hypocretin neurons (hypocretin, TRIB2), the study used TCR Vbeta sequencing to follow clonotypes in blood and CSF. Beyond this particular receptor, the publication reports: No sequences matching autoreactive T cell clones were present in some of the blood memory CD4+ repertoires from patients and controls. Plots that compared CSF and blood CD4+ T cell clonotypes from the same patient highlighted HCRT-specific and TRIB2-specific autoreactive clonotypes. Patients and controls had comparable numbers of sequenced blood memory CD4+ clonotypes, averaging about 37,000 and 33,000, respectively. Autoreactive clonotypes were reported to be detected serially in the blood of the same patients and of different patients, but not in the blood of healthy controls.

The germline V end is reduced by 7 bases and the J end by 14 bases; junction bases left unmatched: 13. The CDR1 and CDR2 encoded by the germline V gene (reference sequence) are LNHDA and SQIVND. The CDR3 numbers 14 residues from cysteine through phenylalanine. This entry keeps only the CDR3 DNA: 42 bases, framed from base 1. Sequenced sample: CD45RA- memory CD4+ T cells from PBMCs. Sample cell subset or site, as interpreted from the label and publication: memory T cells sorted ex vivo from peripheral blood. The rearranged chain carries TRBV19 and TRBJ1-6; 8 nucleotides in the junction match TRBD1. This receptor was identified in a human donor with narcolepsy. The CDR3 sequence is CASNIGTGYRALHF. The sequenced DNA is TGTGCCAGTAACATCGGGACAGGCTACCGGGCCCTCCACTTT.